By share, the clone carrying this T cell receptor beta chain counts as medium-sized. Antigen unknown. The entry originates in a study of T cell responses to AZD1222 COVID-19 vaccine. Only in-frame clones appear in the TCRdb table, and some are missing; sequencing was by immunoSEQ multiplex PCR. Here the sample spans about 150,000 clones, around 90% being singletons. The CDR3 sequence is 14 residues long. Between the trimmed V and J ends, which lost 0 bases and 5 bases, there was a span of 8 bases. Germline V gene data show CDR1 as LGHNA and CDR2 as YSLEER. General study points: A rise in Spike-specific TCR breadth and depth followed two AZD1222 doses. Vaccine-associated CD4 TCRs spanned spike, dominant at 160-218 and 743-854. Clonal diversity may have been underestimated, and the donors were mostly white British, with more females than males.

The TCR was taken from an adult who received the AZD1222 COVID-19 vaccine. The sequences come from peripheral blood, collected 28 days after the second AZD1222 dose. The chain uses TRBV4-3 and TRBJ2-1; D is unclear. CDR3 in DNA: TGCGCCAGCAGCCAAGATCCTGGTAACAATGAGCAGTTCTTC. Protein: CASSQDPGNNEQFF.